This passage covers 2 T cell receptor beta chains from one sample sequenced in a study of blood T cell repertoires in COVID-19. Sequencing was performed with immunoSEQ multiplex PCR; in TCRdb, only in-frame clones are kept and a portion is missing. The sample comprises under 400,000 clones, almost 90% of which are singletons, and 6.5% to 8% rests with the top ten. Sequencing was performed on peripheral blood. The source is a man between 18 and 29 years old with active or convalescent COVID-19.

This chain joins TRBV18 and TRBJ1-2; TRBD1 matches 7 bases. Looked up from germline, CDR1 is KGHSH and CDR2 is LQKENI. The V gene end was trimmed by 0 bases and the J gene end by 7 bases; junction bases not matched to a gene: 5. The CDR3 is 14 amino acids. CDR3 in amino acids: CASSPPQGRRGYTF. The CDR3, as DNA: TGTGCCAGCTCACCACCACAGGGGCGGCGTGGCTACACCTTC.

This clone was observed a single time. The chain uses TRBV19 and TRBJ2-5; maybe TRBD2 (6 bases). The CDR3 totals 13 residues. CDR1 is LNHDA, CDR2 SQIVND, per germline (reference sequence). V was clipped by 3 bases and J by 3 bases, with 8 bases between them. CDR3 nucleotides: TGTGCCAGTAGTATCGGCGGGGAAGAGACCCAGTACTTC. Its translation: CASSIGGEETQYF.